The 3 T cell receptor beta chains reported below all come from one sample, sequenced in a study of cytomegalovirus exposure and HLA in healthy donors. Primers: 60 Vbeta forward and 13 Jbeta reverse. Clones were read by immunoSEQ multiplex PCR, and TCRdb kept only the in-frame ones, dropping some. The profile covers around 59,000 clones, with roughly four fifths appearing a single time and approximately 1.5% taken by the ten largest. The sequenced sample consisted of PBMCs. The receptors were sampled from a human donor in good health.

The V call is TRBV19, the J call TRBJ1-1; D may be TRBD1 (6 bases). This CDR3 is 13 amino acids long. The V end was cut by 5 bases, the J end by 11 bases, with 18 bases between. Germline CDR1 is LNHDA and CDR2 is SQIVND (reference sequence). This chain's CDR3 is CASSLGTPAVAFF. DNA of the CDR3: TGTGCCAGTAGTCTCGGGACACCCGCTGTGGCTTTCTTT.

The V and J genes are TRBV11-3 and TRBJ2-2; D might be TRBD1 (5 bases). Germline V gene data show CDR1 as SGHNT and CDR2 as YENEEA. The germline V and J ends were trimmed by 2 bases and 5 bases, with 6 bases remaining between them. The CDR3 covers 13 residues. Here the CDR3 reads CASSLRGTGELFF. The DNA of the CDR3 is TGTGCCAGCAGCTTAAGGGGAACCGGGGAGCTGTTTTTT.

The chain combines TRBV5-8 with TRBJ1-2; D gene unclear. V gave up 0 bases and J gave up 2 bases, with 8 bases separating them. CDR1 is SGHTS, CDR2 YDEGEE, per germline. CDR3 length: 14 amino acids. The CDR3 sequence: CASSLGRRNYGYTF. CDR3 nucleotides: TGTGCCAGCAGCTTGGGCCGTCGGAACTATGGCTACACCTTC. The complete variable domain, with remaining parts taken from reference TRBV5-8 and TRBJ1-2, reads EAGVTQSPTHLIKTRGQQATLRCSPISGHTSVYWYQQALGLGLQFLLWYDEGEERNRGNFPPRFSGRQFPNYSSELNVNALELEDSALYLCASSLGRRNYGYTFGSGTRLTVV.